These 13 T cell receptor beta chains were sequenced from one sample in a study of cytomegalovirus exposure and HLA in healthy donors. Amplification used 60 Vbeta primers and 13 Jbeta primers. TCRdb keeps only in-frame clones here, not all; method: immunoSEQ multiplex PCR. Of under 110,000 clones in the sample, 65% to 85% were seen once. Input material: PBMCs. The receptors here all came from a woman between 40 and 55 years old in good health and CMV-seronegative.

This chain connects TRBV27 to TRBJ2-7; 9 bases line up with TRBD2. This CDR3 is 16 amino acids long. Germline-derived CDR1 and CDR2 are MNHEY and SMNVEV (reference sequence). V shed 5 bases and J 6 bases; nucleotides not matched to a gene: 14. The CDR3 sequence is CASSIPGTSYPGEQYF. The CDR3 nucleotides read TGTGCCAGCAGTATTCCCGGGACTAGCTATCCTGGCGAGCAGTACTTC.

This rearrangement joins TRBV21-1 to TRBJ2-5; the DNA was not compared with TRBD1, the D call given in the table. TRBV21-1 is labeled a pseudogene. The length of the CDR3 is 16 residues. The CDR3 DNA sequence: TGTGCCAGCAGCAAAGGGTGGACAGGGAACCAAGAGACCCAGTACTTC. Its protein product is CASSKGWTGNQETQYF.

V usage is TRBV6-1 and J usage is TRBJ2-3, with 12 positions matching TRBD1. This CDR3 comprises 14 residues. From germline, CDR1 is MNHNS and CDR2 SASEGT. Trimming removed 8 bases from V and 6 bases from J; junction bases left unmatched: 6. The DNA of the CDR3 is TGTGCCAGCCAAAGGGACAGGGGGCTTGATACGCAGTATTTT. It yields the protein CASQRDRGLDTQYF.

The J gene is TRBJ1-2, the V gene TRBV5-1; 8 bases match TRBD1. The V and J ends lost 0 bases and 2 bases, in that order; junction bases with no gene match: 9. Looked up from germline, CDR1 is SGHRS and CDR2 is YFSETQ. CDR3 length equals 17 residues. The CDR3 DNA follows: TGCGCCAGCAGCTTGGATGGCCCAGGGGGCATAAACTATGGCTACACCTTC. Protein product: CASSLDGPGGINYGYTF.

The gene calls are TRBV11-3 and TRBJ2-2; D remains unclear. Germline-derived CDR1 and CDR2 are SGHNT and YENEEA. Trimming took off 1 base at V and 1 base at J, with 4 bases between the two ends. The CDR3 extends over 14 amino acids. DNA for the CDR3: TGTGCCAGCAGCTTAGCCAGGAACACCGGGGAGCTGTTTTTT. This gives the protein CASSLARNTGELFF.

The chain uses TRBV6-5 and TRBJ1-4; unclear D gene. This CDR3 has 15 amino acids. The germline V gene encodes CDR1 MNHEY and CDR2 SVGAGI. The germline V and J ends were trimmed by 6 bases and 3 bases, with 14 bases remaining between them. In nucleotides, the CDR3 is TGTGCCAGCAGCCCCGGACTCTCTTCTAATGAAAAACTGTTTTTT. Residues: CASSPGLSSNEKLFF.

The chain links TRBV27 to TRBJ2-7, with TRBD2 as a possible D gene (7 bases). This CDR3 is built from 14 residues. Per germline, CDR1 MNHEY and CDR2 SMNVEV (reference sequence). The V end lost 3 bases, the J end lost 3 bases, and 12 bases lay between the germline ends. The CDR3 region has the DNA TGTGCCAGCAGTTTGGGGGGGGCAGGCTACGAGCAGTACTTC. This encodes CASSLGGAGYEQYF.

This chain links TRBV21-1 with TRBJ1-1. TRBV21-1 is a known pseudogene. This CDR3 has 15 amino acids. The CDR3 protein is CASSKVPTKRAEAFF. The CDR3, as DNA: TGTGCCAGCAGCAAAGTTCCTACAAAGAGGGCTGAAGCTTTCTTT.

This chain joins TRBV29-1 and TRBJ2-5, with D perhaps matching TRBD2 (6 bases). The CDR3 consists of 13 residues. V lost 6 bases and J 3 bases, leaving 14 bases between the germline ends. Germline V gene lookup returns CDR1 SQVTM and CDR2 ANQGSEA. CDR3 loop: CSVAGPVEETQYF. In DNA, the CDR3 is TGCAGCGTCGCGGGACCGGTTGAAGAGACCCAGTACTTC. The whole variable domain, filled in from reference TRBV29-1 and TRBJ2-5, reads SAVISQKPSRDICQRGTSLTIQCQVDSQVTMMFWYRQQPGQSLTLIATANQGSEATYESGFVIDKFPISRPNLTFSTLTVSNMSPEDSSIYLCSVAGPVEETQYFGPGTRLLVL.

The J gene is TRBJ2-7, the V gene TRBV7-9; tentative D call: TRBD1 (5 bases). The CDR3 totals 15 residues. Trimming removed 1 base at V and 3 bases at J, with 13 bases between. Germline V gene lookup returns CDR1 SEHNR and CDR2 FQNEAQ (reference sequence). The CDR3 DNA follows: TGTGCCAGCAGCTTAGAAGACCAGGGAATCTACGAGCAGTACTTC. Its translation: CASSLEDQGIYEQYF.

This chain joins TRBV28 and TRBJ1-4; D gene uncertain. The CDR3 runs to 16 residues. Trimming pared 6 bases from V and 5 bases from J, leaving 19 bases between. CDR1 and CDR2 (germline): MDHEN, SYDVKM. The CDR3 sequence is CASSFTGMGGNEKLFF. The CDR3 coding sequence is TGTGCCAGCAGCTTTACCGGAATGGGAGGGAATGAAAAACTGTTTTTT.

This clone was recorded a few times. The CDR3: CASSLAVAWTYEQYF. In nucleotides, the CDR3 is TGTGCCAGCAGCTTAGCAGTAGCCTGGACCTACGAGCAGTACTTC. The chain joins TRBV7-2 to TRBJ2-7; the D is unclear. Looked up from germline, CDR1 is SGHTA and CDR2 is FQGNSA. This CDR3 comprises 15 residues. V was clipped by 0 bases and J by 2 bases, with 11 bases between them.

V and J are TRBV19 and TRBJ2-7; maybe TRBD1 (6 bases). The CDR3 loop spans 14 amino acids. The V gene lost 3 bases and the J gene lost 1 base, with 10 bases spanning the gap. The germline gives CDR1 LNHDA, CDR2 SQIVND (reference sequence). CDR3 residues: CASSIGQGSYEQYF. The DNA of the CDR3 is TGTGCCAGTAGTATTGGCCAGGGGTCCTACGAGCAGTACTTC. The variable domain in full, with the rest retrieved from reference TRBV19 and TRBJ2-7, is DGGITQSPKYLFRKEGQNVTLSCEQNLNHDAMYWYRQDPGQGLRLIYYSQIVNDFQKGDIAEGYSVSREKKESFPLTVTSAQKNPTAFYLCASSIGQGSYEQYFGPGTRLTVT.